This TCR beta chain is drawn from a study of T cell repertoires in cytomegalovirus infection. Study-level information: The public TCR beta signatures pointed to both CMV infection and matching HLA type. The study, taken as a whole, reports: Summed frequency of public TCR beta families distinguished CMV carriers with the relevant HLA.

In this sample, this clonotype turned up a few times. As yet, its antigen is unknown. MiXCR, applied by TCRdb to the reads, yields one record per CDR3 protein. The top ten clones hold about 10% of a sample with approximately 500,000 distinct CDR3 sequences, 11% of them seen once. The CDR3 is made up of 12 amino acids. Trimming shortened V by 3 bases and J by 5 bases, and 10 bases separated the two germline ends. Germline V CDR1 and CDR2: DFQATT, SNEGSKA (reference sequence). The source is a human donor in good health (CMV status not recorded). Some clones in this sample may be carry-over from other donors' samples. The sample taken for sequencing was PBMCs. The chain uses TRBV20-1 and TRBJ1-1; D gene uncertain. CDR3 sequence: CSARNGRTEAFF. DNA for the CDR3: TGCAGTGCTAGGAACGGTAGAACTGAAGCTTTCTTT.